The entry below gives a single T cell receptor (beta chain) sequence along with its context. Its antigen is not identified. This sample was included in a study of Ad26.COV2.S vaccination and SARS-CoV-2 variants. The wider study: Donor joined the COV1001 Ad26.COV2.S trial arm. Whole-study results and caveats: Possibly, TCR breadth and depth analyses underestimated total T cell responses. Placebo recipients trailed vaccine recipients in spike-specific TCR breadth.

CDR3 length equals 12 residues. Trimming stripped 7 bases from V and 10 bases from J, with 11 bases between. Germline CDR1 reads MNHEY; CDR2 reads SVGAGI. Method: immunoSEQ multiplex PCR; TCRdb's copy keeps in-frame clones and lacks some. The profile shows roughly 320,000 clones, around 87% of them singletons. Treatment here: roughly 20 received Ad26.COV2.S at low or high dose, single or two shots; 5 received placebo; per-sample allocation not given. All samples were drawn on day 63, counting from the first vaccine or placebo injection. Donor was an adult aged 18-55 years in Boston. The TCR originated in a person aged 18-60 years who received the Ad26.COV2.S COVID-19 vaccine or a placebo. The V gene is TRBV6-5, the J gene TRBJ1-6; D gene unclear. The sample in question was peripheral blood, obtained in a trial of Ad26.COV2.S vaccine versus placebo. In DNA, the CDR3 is TGTGCCAGCAATACGGGGAGATCACCCCTCCACTTT. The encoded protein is CASNTGRSPLHF.